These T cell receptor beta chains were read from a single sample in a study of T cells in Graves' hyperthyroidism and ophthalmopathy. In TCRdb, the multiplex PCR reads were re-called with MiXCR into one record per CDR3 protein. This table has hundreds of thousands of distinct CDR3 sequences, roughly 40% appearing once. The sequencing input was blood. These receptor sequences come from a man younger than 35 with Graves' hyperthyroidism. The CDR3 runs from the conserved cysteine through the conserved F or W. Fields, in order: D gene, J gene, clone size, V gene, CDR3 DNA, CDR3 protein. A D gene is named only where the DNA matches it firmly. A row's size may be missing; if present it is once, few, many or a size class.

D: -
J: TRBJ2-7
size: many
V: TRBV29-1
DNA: TGCAGCGTTGGGGCGGGGAAGTCCTACGAGCAGTACTTC
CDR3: CSVGAGKSYEQYF

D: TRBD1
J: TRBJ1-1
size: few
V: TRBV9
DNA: TGTGCCAGCAGCGTAGGAGGGGGCCAAGCTTTCTTT
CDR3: CASSVGGGQAFF

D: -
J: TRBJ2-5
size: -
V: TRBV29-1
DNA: TGCAGCGTTGTAATAGGGATCCTCCTCGAGACCCAGTACTTC
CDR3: CSVVIGILLETQYF

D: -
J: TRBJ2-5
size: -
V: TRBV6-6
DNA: TGTGCCAGCAGCATGGACGCGCAAGAGACCCAGTACTTC
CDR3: CASSMDAQETQYF

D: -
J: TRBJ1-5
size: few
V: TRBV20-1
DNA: TGCAGTGCCCGACGTCACGGGAATAGCAATCAGCCCCAGCATTTT
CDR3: CSARRHGNSNQPQHF

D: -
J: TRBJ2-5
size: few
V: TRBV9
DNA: TGTGCCAGCAGCAAAGACTATAGTGGGACCCAGTACTTC
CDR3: CASSKDYSGTQYF

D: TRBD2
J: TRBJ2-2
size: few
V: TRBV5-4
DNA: TGTGCCAGCAGCTTGTTAGCGGGAGGAATGAACGGGGAGCTGTTTTTT
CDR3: CASSLLAGGMNGELFF

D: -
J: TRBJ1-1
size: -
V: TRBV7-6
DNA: TGTGCCAGCAGCTTCTGGGGTGTTAAGGCGGGGGACACTGAAGCTTTCTTT
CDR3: CASSFWGVKAGDTEAFF

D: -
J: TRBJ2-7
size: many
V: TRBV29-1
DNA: TGCAGCGCTCGAGGCACTAACGGCTACGAGCAGTACTTC
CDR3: CSARGTNGYEQYF

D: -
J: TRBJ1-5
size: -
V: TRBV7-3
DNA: TGTGCCAGCAGCCGGGATGCTGAGACCCAGCATTTT
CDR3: CASSRDAETQHF

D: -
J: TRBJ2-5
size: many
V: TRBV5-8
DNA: TGTGCCAGCAGCACCCGGACTGATGAAGAGACCCAGTACTTC
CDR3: CASSTRTDEETQYF

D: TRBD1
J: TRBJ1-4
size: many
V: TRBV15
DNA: TGTGCCACCAGCAGTCCGGGACAGGGGGCCACGAATGAAAAACTGTTTTTT
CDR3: CATSSPGQGATNEKLFF

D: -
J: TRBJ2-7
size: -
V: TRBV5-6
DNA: TGTGCCAGCAGCTTGGCGGGGGGCGCAAACTACGAGCAGTACTTC
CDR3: CASSLAGGANYEQYF

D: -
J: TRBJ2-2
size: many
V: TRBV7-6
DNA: TGTGCCAGCAGCTTGGGGGTGTCGGTGGGCACCGGGGAGCTGTTTTTT
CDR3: CASSLGVSVGTGELFF

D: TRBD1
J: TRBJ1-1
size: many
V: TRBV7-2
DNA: TGTGCCAGCAGCCCACAGGGGGTGAACACTGAAGCTTTCTTT
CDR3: CASSPQGVNTEAFF

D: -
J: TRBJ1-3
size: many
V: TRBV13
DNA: TGTGCCAGCAGCGGACCGCAGGGAAACACCATATATTTT
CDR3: CASSGPQGNTIYF

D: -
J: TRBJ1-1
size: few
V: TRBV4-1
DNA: TGCGCCAGCAGCCAGAGTTCGAACACTGAAGCTTTCTTT
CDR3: CASSQSSNTEAFF

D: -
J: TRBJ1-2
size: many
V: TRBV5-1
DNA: TGCGCCAGCAGCTTGGCCGGGCAGGGAGGACATGGCTACACCTTC
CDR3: CASSLAGQGGHGYTF

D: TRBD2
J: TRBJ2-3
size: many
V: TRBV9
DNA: TGTGCCAGCAGCGTAGCGGGGGGGAGCACAGATACGCAGTATTTT
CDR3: CASSVAGGSTDTQYF

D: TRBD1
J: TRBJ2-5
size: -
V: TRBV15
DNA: TGTGCCACCAGCAGACCGACAGGGGAAACCCAAGAGACCCAGTACTTC
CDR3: CATSRPTGETQETQYF